This TCR beta chain appears in the sequencing data of a study of PD-1 blockade in classical Hodgkin lymphoma (dated by TCRdb to the early 2020s). A note on the overall study: Nivolumab dosing was 3 mg/kg intravenously every 2 weeks, continuing until either disease progression or unacceptable toxicity. The study used CyTOF and TCR beta sequencing to define a peripheral blood immune signature of response to PD-1 blockade in classical Hodgkin lymphoma.

The Qiagen DNeasy kit was used to extract genomic DNA both from unsorted PBMCs and from the negatively selected CD4+ and CD8+ fractions. Using primers that anneal to V and J segments, immunoSEQ multiplex PCR amplified the TCR beta CDR3 regions. Amplification bias was minimized using a synthetic immune receptor repertoire, and residual bias was removed computationally after sequencing. On the study's bioinformatics: Custom Python scripts were used to quantify repertoire diversity as the Shannon entropy index. Unsorted, CD4+ and CD8+ repertoires were analyzed separately, except for combined analyses in which CD4+ and CD8+ sequences were merged in silico. A clone counted as expanded when the clone's frequency after treatment rose at least 2-fold relative to C1D1, and clones undetected at baseline were given a pseudocount of 0.5. Clones with 0 or 1 copy at C1D1 were classified as singleton clones, and clones with 2 or more copies were classified as non-singleton clones. By matching protein sequences in sorted samples from the same patient, clones expanded in unsorted samples were annotated as CD4+, CD8+ or unknown. Wilcoxon tests on paired samples were used to test diversity changes from C1D1 to C4D1. TCRdb re-hosts the immuneACCESS table, in-frame sequences only. Its copies lack some clones; in the studies checked, an unresolved V gene accounts for under half of them, and the cause for the rest is not known. The V and J calls and clone size are taken from that table; D and trimming were inferred from the DNA. A total of about 97,000 clones appear in this sample, approximately 80% of them only once. Clones ranked in the top ten supply 12% of the sample.

What the time point label conveys for this sample: cycle 1 day 1 (C1D1), immediately before nivolumab initiation. Relapse after autologous stem cell transplantation had occurred in all trial patients, and cohorts A, B and C were distinguished by prior brentuximab vedotin exposure. The trial cohort included 50 to 70 patients with relapsed/refractory classical Hodgkin lymphoma, and each patient had a best overall response of complete response, partial response or progressive disease. In the multi-cohort phase II CheckMate 205 trial, trial patients received single-agent nivolumab. An independent review committee assessed best overall response by applying the 2007 International Working Group response criteria. PBMCs from the trial were collected at three points: immediately before nivolumab initiation (C1D1), and during therapy at cycle 2 day 1 and cycle 4 day 1. Peripheral blood was collected in 8 mL Vacutainer Cell Preparation Tubes, from which PBMCs were isolated by centrifugation and then cryopreserved.

V is pared back by 0 bases and J by 2 bases, with 5 bases lying between the germline termini. From the cysteine through the phenylalanine, the CDR3 covers 14 amino acids. Of all the DNA, just the CDR3 is kept, 42 bases in frame from base 1. CDR1 and CDR2 (SGHNT, YYREEE) derive from the germline V gene (reference sequence). Worth noting for this clone: The antigen this receptor binds is unknown. It has no much larger one-base neighbor in the sample; base qualities were not kept.

What the authors observed across the whole study: Baseline TCR diversity was reported to be lower in newly diagnosed patients than in healthy donors and to be lower still in relapsed/refractory patients. Baseline diversity similar to that of newly diagnosed patients was observed in trial patients achieving complete response, whereas significantly lower diversity was observed in partial responders and progressors. The study covered only a single clinical trial cohort, and the causes of the repertoire differences, possibly disease activity or prior therapy, were still not defined. Lower diversity was seen in patients whose nivolumab began less than 1 year after ASCT, and these patients were left out of later analyses so that immune reconstitution would not confound the results. CD4+ but not CD8+ TCR diversity rose significantly by C4D1 (p=0.0027 vs p=0.16), most apparent in complete responders (p=0.02).

Recombination connected TRBV5-4 to TRBJ1-4; a confident D gene designation cannot be given. Sample: peripheral blood mononuclear cells (PBMCs), taken at baseline. This clonotype was sampled from a human donor with classical Hodgkin lymphoma. The CDR3 has the sequence CASSLGRTNEKLFF. In nucleotides, the sequence is TGTGCCAGCAGCTTGGGGCGGACTAATGAAAAACTGTTTTTT.